These T cell receptor beta chains were read from a single sample in a study of blood T cell repertoires in COVID-19. Assay used: immunoSEQ multiplex PCR; TCRdb lists only in-frame clones, some missing. Of 350,000 or so clones in the sample, more than 70% were seen once. Material: PBMCs or T cells enriched from blood (not recorded which). The receptors were gathered from a woman between 25 and 40 years old who had been exposed to COVID-19. CDR3s include the opening cysteine and the closing phenylalanine or tryptophan. Each record gives: clone size, V gene, D gene, J gene, CDR3 DNA, CDR3 protein. D genes are given only for firm matches. Size tells how often a clone was seen (once, few, many) or the class of an expanded clone, and some rows leave it out.

-	TRBV7-9	-	TRBJ2-3	TGTGCCAGCAGCTCCTGGGCAGGGGTCACAGATACGCAGTATTTT	CASSSWAGVTDTQYF
-	TRBV5-1	-	TRBJ2-5	TGCGCCAGCAGCTTGGCCCTAGTGGAGACCCAGTACTTC	CASSLALVETQYF
-	TRBV19	TRBD1	TRBJ2-7	TGTGCCAGTAGCGACAGGGGTTTAGGCTACGAGCAGTACTTC	CASSDRGLGYEQYF
once	TRBV28	TRBD2	TRBJ2-7	TGTGCCAGCAGACCAACTAGCGGGTTAGGGGTATACGAGCAGTACTTC	CASRPTSGLGVYEQYF
-	TRBV6-1	TRBD1	TRBJ2-5	TGTGCCAGCAGTGATACAGGGGGCCCAGAGACCCAGTACTTC	CASSDTGGPETQYF
-	TRBV27	-	TRBJ2-7	TGTGCCAGCAGTACGACAGGCCCACCTGACGAGCAGTACTTC	CASSTTGPPDEQYF
-	TRBV6-5	TRBD2	TRBJ2-1	TGTGCCAGCAGTTACATCGGCGGGAGTCTCAGAAGTGAGCAGTTCTTC	CASSYIGGSLRSEQFF
-	TRBV5-1	-	TRBJ1-5	TGCGCCAGCAGCACTGGACAGAAAAATCAGCCCCAGCATTTT	CASSTGQKNQPQHF
-	TRBV11-2	TRBD2	TRBJ2-7	TGTGCCAGCAGTTCGGGACTAAGGGTAGATCCATACGAGCAGTACTTC	CASSSGLRVDPYEQYF
-	TRBV10-3	TRBD1	TRBJ1-5	TGTGCCACGGCCGGGACAGGGGACAATCAGCCCCAGCATTTT	CATAGTGDNQPQHF
-	TRBV5-1	-	TRBJ2-7	TGCGCCAGCAGCTTGGTTGCCTCAGGCGCCTACGAGCAGTACTTC	CASSLVASGAYEQYF
-	TRBV2	TRBD1	TRBJ2-5	TGTGCCAGCAGTGTTCAGACAGGGGTCCAAGAGACCCAGTACTTC	CASSVQTGVQETQYF
-	TRBV30	-	TRBJ2-3	TGTGCCTGGAGTGTAGGGGGGGTTACGCAGTATTTT	CAWSVGGVTQYF
-	TRBV7-9	TRBD1	TRBJ1-2	TGTGCCAGCAGCCTAGGACAGGGTATGCCTTTTAACTATGGCTACACCTTC	CASSLGQGMPFNYGYTF
-	TRBV18	TRBD1	TRBJ1-2	TGTGCCAGCTCACCATATCAGGGGGAAGAAGATGGCTACACCTTC	CASSPYQGEEDGYTF
-	TRBV5-6	-	TRBJ2-1	TGTGCCAGCAGCCTCTCGGTGGTCTACAATGAGCAGTTCTTC	CASSLSVVYNEQFF
-	TRBV7-9	-	TRBJ1-2	TGTGCCAGCAGCTTTGGGCCTCACGTGGGGCGCTATGGCTACACCTTC	CASSFGPHVGRYGYTF
-	TRBV19	TRBD1	TRBJ2-1	TGTGCCAGTAGTACCGGCCTGGGACAGGCGAGCTCCTACAATGAGCAGTTCTTC	CASSTGLGQASSYNEQFF
-	TRBV12-3/TRBV12-4	-	TRBJ1-5	TGTGCCAGTCAGCGGGTCCAAAATCAGCCCCAGCATTTT	CASQRVQNQPQHF
-	TRBV4-1	-	TRBJ1-4	TGCGCCAGCAGCCGGGGGGTGGGGCTGGGAAATGAAAAACTGTTTTTT	CASSRGVGLGNEKLFF
few	TRBV4-1	TRBD1	TRBJ1-4	TGCGCCAGCAGCCAGCCCGACAGGGGAACTAATGAAAAACTGTTTTTT	CASSQPDRGTNEKLFF
-	TRBV19	-	TRBJ2-1	TGTGCCAGTAGTATTCCCCCGCTATACAATGAGCAGTTCTTC	CASSIPPLYNEQFF
few	TRBV12-3/TRBV12-4	-	TRBJ1-1	TGTGCCAGCAGCCCGGGACTATCCACTGAAGCTTTCTTT	CASSPGLSTEAFF
-	TRBV19	TRBD1	TRBJ1-4	TGTGCCAGTAGTATTACAGGGGGCGCCGGTGAAAAACTGTTTTTT	CASSITGGAGEKLFF
-	TRBV19	-	TRBJ2-4	TGTGCCAGTAGTATAGATGGGGGGGCCGGTTCGGGCAACATTCAGTACTTC	CASSIDGGAGSGNIQYF
-	TRBV15	-	TRBJ1-3	TGTGCCACCAGCCACTACGGGGACTCTGGAAACACCATATATTTT	CATSHYGDSGNTIYF
-	TRBV6-5	TRBD2	TRBJ2-1	TGTGCCAGCGGGGCTGGGGCGGGAGTGTATTTTCTGTTCTTC	CASGAGAGVYFLFF
-	TRBV27	-	TRBJ2-5	TGTGCCAGCACCTCCCGGCGGGACGGGGAGACCCAGTACTTC	CASTSRRDGETQYF
once	TRBV11-2	TRBD2	TRBJ2-7	TGTGCCAGCAGCCCCCGACTAGCGGGACATGAGGCAAAAGACGAGCAGTACTTC	CASSPRLAGHEAKDEQYF
-	TRBV6-5	TRBD2	TRBJ2-7	TGTGCCACCGGACTAGCGGGACCCTACGAGCAGTACTTC	CATGLAGPYEQYF
-	TRBV30	TRBD1	TRBJ1-6	TGTGCCTGGACCCCCGACAGGGGTTCTTCACCCCTCCACTTT	CAWTPDRGSSPLHF
-	TRBV12-5	TRBD1	TRBJ2-2	TGTGCTAGTGGCCGGCGGACAGGGAACACCGGGGAGCTGTTTTTT	CASGRRTGNTGELFF
-	TRBV28	TRBD1	TRBJ1-1	TGTGCCAGCAGTTTATTGGGACAGGGTTCTGAAGCTTTCTTT	CASSLLGQGSEAFF
-	TRBV5-1	TRBD1	TRBJ2-7	TGCGCCAGCAGCCTGACAGGGAAAGGCTACGAGCAGTACTTC	CASSLTGKGYEQYF
once	TRBV10-3	-	TRBJ1-1	TGTGCCATCAGTGAAGGGTCCCAGGGCAGATTGAACACTGAAGCTTTCTTT	CAISEGSQGRLNTEAFF
-	TRBV11-3	-	TRBJ1-4	TGTGCCAGTCAAACAGCTGGAAAACTGTTTTTT	CASQTAGKLFF
-	TRBV6-5	-	TRBJ1-2	TGTGCCAGCAGCCCCAGGGAATCGGGCTATGGCTACACCTTC	CASSPRESGYGYTF